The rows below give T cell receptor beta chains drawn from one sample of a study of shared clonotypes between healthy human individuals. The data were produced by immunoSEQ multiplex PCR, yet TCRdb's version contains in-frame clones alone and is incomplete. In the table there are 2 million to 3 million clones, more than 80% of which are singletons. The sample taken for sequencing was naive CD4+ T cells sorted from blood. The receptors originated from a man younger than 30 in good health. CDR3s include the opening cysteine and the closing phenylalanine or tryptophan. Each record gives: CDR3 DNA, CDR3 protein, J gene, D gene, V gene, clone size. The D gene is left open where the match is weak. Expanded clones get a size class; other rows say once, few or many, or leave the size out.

CDR3nt: TGTGCCTGGAGTGACGGATATAATTCACCCCTCCACTTT
CDR3aa: CAWSDGYNSPLHF
j_gene: TRBJ1-6
d_gene: NA
v_gene: TRBV30
abundance: NA

CDR3nt: TGCGCCAGCAGCCAAGATTGGAGGTCCTCGGGGCAAGAGACCCAGTACTTC
CDR3aa: CASSQDWRSSGQETQYF
j_gene: TRBJ2-5
d_gene: NA
v_gene: TRBV4-3
abundance: NA

CDR3nt: TGTGCCAGCAGCGTTCAGGGGGATACGCAGTATTTT
CDR3aa: CASSVQGDTQYF
j_gene: TRBJ2-3
d_gene: NA
v_gene: TRBV9
abundance: NA

CDR3nt: TGTGCCAGCAGTTTATTTTGGGGAGAGGATACTGAAGCTTTCTTT
CDR3aa: CASSLFWGEDTEAFF
j_gene: TRBJ1-1
d_gene: NA
v_gene: TRBV27
abundance: NA

CDR3nt: TGTGCCAGCAGCTGGGCAGGGGGGGACGGTCAGCCCCAGCATTTT
CDR3aa: CASSWAGGDGQPQHF
j_gene: TRBJ1-5
d_gene: TRBD1
v_gene: TRBV7-8
abundance: NA

CDR3nt: TGTGCCAGCAGCGATAGAGCCCAGTTGCTAGCGGGAGGTGAGCTGTTTTTT
CDR3aa: CASSDRAQLLAGGELFF
j_gene: TRBJ2-2
d_gene: TRBD2
v_gene: TRBV9
abundance: NA

CDR3nt: TGCAGCGTTGAAGACGGGGACAGGTTAAGAAACACTGAAGCTTTCTTT
CDR3aa: CSVEDGDRLRNTEAFF
j_gene: TRBJ1-1
d_gene: TRBD1
v_gene: TRBV29-1
abundance: NA

CDR3nt: TGTGCCAGCAGTTACTCCTACGGAGCCACTGAAGCTTTCTTT
CDR3aa: CASSYSYGATEAFF
j_gene: TRBJ1-1
d_gene: NA
v_gene: TRBV6-6
abundance: NA

CDR3nt: TGTGCCAGCAGCTCACAGGGTCCAAAACTGTTTTTT
CDR3aa: CASSSQGPKLFF
j_gene: TRBJ1-4
d_gene: NA
v_gene: TRBV7-2
abundance: NA

CDR3nt: TGTGCCAGCAGCCCACTCGGGGTAACTCAGCCCCAGCATTTT
CDR3aa: CASSPLGVTQPQHF
j_gene: TRBJ1-5
d_gene: NA
v_gene: TRBV6-5
abundance: few

CDR3nt: TGTGCCAGCAGGAGAAATACGCAGTATTTT
CDR3aa: CASRRNTQYF
j_gene: TRBJ2-3
d_gene: NA
v_gene: TRBV6-6
abundance: NA

CDR3nt: TGTGCCAGCAGCTTAGACAGATCCTATGGCTACACCTTC
CDR3aa: CASSLDRSYGYTF
j_gene: TRBJ1-2
d_gene: NA
v_gene: TRBV7-2
abundance: NA

CDR3nt: TGTGCCAGTAGTATAATCCCTGGGACAGGCTATGGCTACACCTTC
CDR3aa: CASSIIPGTGYGYTF
j_gene: TRBJ1-2
d_gene: TRBD1
v_gene: TRBV19
abundance: NA

CDR3nt: TGTGCCAGCAGCTTAATTGTCCTGTCCGAGCAGTACTTC
CDR3aa: CASSLIVLSEQYF
j_gene: TRBJ2-7
d_gene: NA
v_gene: TRBV7-2
abundance: NA

CDR3nt: TGTGCCAGCTCACCCGGTTACGAGCAGTACTTC
CDR3aa: CASSPGYEQYF
j_gene: TRBJ2-7
d_gene: NA
v_gene: TRBV18
abundance: NA

CDR3nt: TGTGCCAGCAGCTTGGGGCGGGGGGCCAATCAGCCCCAGCATTTT
CDR3aa: CASSLGRGANQPQHF
j_gene: TRBJ1-5
d_gene: NA
v_gene: TRBV7-2
abundance: once

CDR3nt: TGCGCCAGCAGCCTAAGCCTGGGTACCAAAAACATTCAGTACTTC
CDR3aa: CASSLSLGTKNIQYF
j_gene: TRBJ2-4
d_gene: NA
v_gene: TRBV4-3
abundance: NA

CDR3nt: TGTGCCAGCCACCCCGGGACAGGATATCAGCCCCAGCATTTT
CDR3aa: CASHPGTGYQPQHF
j_gene: TRBJ1-5
d_gene: TRBD1
v_gene: TRBV6-1
abundance: NA

CDR3nt: TGTGCCAGCAGTTTCGACATTTTAAAATTTGGAATTGGAGGCAGCTCCTATAATTCACCCCTCCACTTT
CDR3aa: CASSFDILKFGIGGSSYNSPLHF
j_gene: TRBJ1-6
d_gene: NA
v_gene: TRBV2
abundance: NA

CDR3nt: TGCGCCAGCAGTGCGGGGGTGAATCAGCCCCAGCATTTT
CDR3aa: CASSAGVNQPQHF
j_gene: TRBJ1-5
d_gene: NA
v_gene: TRBV10-1
abundance: NA

CDR3nt: TGTGCCAGCAGACGATCCGGAGGGACCACTGAAGAGACCCAGTACTTC
CDR3aa: CASRRSGGTTEETQYF
j_gene: TRBJ2-5
d_gene: NA
v_gene: TRBV7-6
abundance: NA

CDR3nt: TGCGCCAGCAGCGAAGTTCTAGCGGGAGGGCCTGAAGAGACCCAGTACTTC
CDR3aa: CASSEVLAGGPEETQYF
j_gene: TRBJ2-5
d_gene: TRBD2
v_gene: TRBV5-1
abundance: NA

CDR3nt: TGCAGTATTGGACGAAACACTGAAGCTTTCTTT
CDR3aa: CSIGRNTEAFF
j_gene: TRBJ1-1
d_gene: NA
v_gene: TRBV20-1
abundance: NA

CDR3nt: TGTGCCAGCTCGCCCGACAGGGGTTCCACCGGGGAGCTGTTTTTT
CDR3aa: CASSPDRGSTGELFF
j_gene: TRBJ2-2
d_gene: TRBD1
v_gene: TRBV18
abundance: NA

CDR3nt: TGTGCCAGCAGACTCGGGGGAGCTGCGGCTAATCAGCCCCAGCATTTT
CDR3aa: CASRLGGAAANQPQHF
j_gene: TRBJ1-5
d_gene: NA
v_gene: TRBV28
abundance: once

CDR3nt: TGTGCCAGCAGTGAAGCGCTTCGGGAACAACAGTATTTT
CDR3aa: CASSEALREQQYF
j_gene: TRBJ2-3
d_gene: NA
v_gene: TRBV2
abundance: NA

CDR3nt: TGTGCCAGCAGCGTGGGTCCGGGGGGTACTGAAGCTTTCTTT
CDR3aa: CASSVGPGGTEAFF
j_gene: TRBJ1-1
d_gene: NA
v_gene: TRBV9
abundance: NA

CDR3nt: TGTGCCAGCAGTCCACTCACCGCAGAGACCCAGTACTTC
CDR3aa: CASSPLTAETQYF
j_gene: TRBJ2-5
d_gene: NA
v_gene: TRBV6-5
abundance: NA

CDR3nt: TGTGCCAGTAGTATTCTGAACAGCCTTAACTATGGCTACACCTTC
CDR3aa: CASSILNSLNYGYTF
j_gene: TRBJ1-2
d_gene: NA
v_gene: TRBV19
abundance: NA

CDR3nt: TGTGCCAGCAGCCTAATTGATCCGGGACGCCTCACGGGCGGCTACACCTTC
CDR3aa: CASSLIDPGRLTGGYTF
j_gene: TRBJ1-2
d_gene: NA
v_gene: TRBV5-8
abundance: NA

CDR3nt: TGCGCCAGCAGCGAACCGGGACTAGCTTCCTACGAGCAGTACTTC
CDR3aa: CASSEPGLASYEQYF
j_gene: TRBJ2-7
d_gene: TRBD2
v_gene: TRBV10-2
abundance: NA

CDR3nt: TGTGCCAGCAGCCAACAGTATCAGCCCCAGCATTTT
CDR3aa: CASSQQYQPQHF
j_gene: TRBJ1-5
d_gene: NA
v_gene: TRBV5-8
abundance: few

CDR3nt: TGTGCCATCAGTGAGTCGGGACTAGCGGGAATCAATGAGCAGTTCTTC
CDR3aa: CAISESGLAGINEQFF
j_gene: TRBJ2-1
d_gene: TRBD2
v_gene: TRBV10-3
abundance: NA

CDR3nt: TGTGCCATTCGAGGTCCGTCGCACTACGAGCAGTACTTC
CDR3aa: CAIRGPSHYEQYF
j_gene: TRBJ2-7
d_gene: NA
v_gene: TRBV10-3
abundance: NA

CDR3nt: TGTGCCAGCAGTTCTGCCCCGAACACTGAAGCTTTCTTT
CDR3aa: CASSSAPNTEAFF
j_gene: TRBJ1-1
d_gene: NA
v_gene: TRBV28
abundance: NA

CDR3nt: TGTGCCAGCAGCCTGACTACCCCCGGGGAGCTGTTTTTT
CDR3aa: CASSLTTPGELFF
j_gene: TRBJ2-2
d_gene: NA
v_gene: TRBV4-2
abundance: NA

CDR3nt: TGTGCCAGCAGCTTTCCAGGACAGGGAGCTTTCTTT
CDR3aa: CASSFPGQGAFF
j_gene: TRBJ1-1
d_gene: TRBD1
v_gene: TRBV7-9
abundance: NA

CDR3nt: TGTGCCAGCAGCGAACACAGGAGGACCATATATTTT
CDR3aa: CASSEHRRTIYF
j_gene: TRBJ1-3
d_gene: NA
v_gene: TRBV7-9
abundance: NA

CDR3nt: TGTGCCAGCAGTTACGGACAGGGGTCCTATGGCTACACCTTC
CDR3aa: CASSYGQGSYGYTF
j_gene: TRBJ1-2
d_gene: TRBD1
v_gene: TRBV27
abundance: NA

CDR3nt: TGCGCCAGCAGCCTCGGGACAGGACAATACGAGCAGTACTTC
CDR3aa: CASSLGTGQYEQYF
j_gene: TRBJ2-7
d_gene: TRBD1
v_gene: TRBV5-1
abundance: NA

CDR3nt: TGTGCCAGCAGCTTAGCCCGGACAGGGGGCAATGAGCAGTTCTTC
CDR3aa: CASSLARTGGNEQFF
j_gene: TRBJ2-1
d_gene: TRBD1
v_gene: TRBV7-6
abundance: NA